Listed here is a single T cell receptor (beta chain). This sample stems from a study of control samples from healthy donors and cancer patients. The protocol was immunoSEQ multiplex PCR, while the TCRdb copy is restricted to in-frame clones and leaves out a portion. This sample has 70,000 to 75,000 clones; about 90% occur once, and the top ten carry 4%. CDR1 and CDR2 (germline): SGHTA, FQGNSA. CDR3 length: 11 residues. J lost 16 bases, V lost 1 base, and 2 bases had no gene match. The source is a woman between 45 and 60 years old in good health. The specimen sequenced was blood. The chain has TRBV7-2 and TRBJ2-1; 9 bases agree with TRBD2. CDR3 DNA: TGTGCCAGCAGCTTAGGGACTAGCGTCTTCTTC. It specifies CASSLGTSVFF.